This T cell receptor beta chain was recovered during a study of shared clonotypes between healthy human individuals. Broader study findings: On the whole, naive subsets had larger estimated richness than memory subsets had.

The table came from immunoSEQ multiplex PCR; TCRdb's copy has only in-frame clones and leaves some out. This table holds approximately 1.4 million clones, around 98% found once. Trimming left V 7 bases short and J 1 base short, with 9 bases between. The CDR3 contains 12 residues. CDR1 is SGHRS and CDR2 is YFSETQ in the germline V gene. As regards this clone: The antigen remains undetermined.

The TCR comes from a young man in good health. The rearrangement joins TRBV5-1 to TRBJ2-7; D may be TRBD2 (5 bases). Sequencing was performed on naive CD4+ T cells sorted from blood. The subset denotes: CD45RA+ positively selected. CDR3 amino acids: CASARVSYEQYF. The CDR3 bases are TGCGCCAGCGCGAGGGTATCCTACGAGCAGTACTTC.